The rows below give T cell receptor beta chains drawn from one sample of a study of blood T cell repertoires in COVID-19. The assay was immunoSEQ multiplex PCR, and TCRdb's table has in-frame clones only and misses some. Here the sample spans fewer than 300,000 clones, less than 85% being singletons. Sequenced sample: PBMCs or T cells enriched from blood (not recorded which). The origin of the receptors is a woman aged 50 to 60 who had recovered from COVID-19. CDR3s include the opening cysteine and the closing phenylalanine or tryptophan. The order of the fields is D gene, J gene, V gene, clone size, CDR3 DNA, CDR3 protein. A D gene is named only where the DNA matches it firmly. Only part of the rows carry a size: once, few, many, or a class if the clone is expanded.

. TRBJ2-7 TRBV11-2 many TGTGCCAGCAGCTTAGTATCGGGGTTTTCGAGCGAGCAGTACTTC CASSLVSGFSSEQYF
. TRBJ2-1 TRBV5-1 . TGCGCCAGCAGCTGGGGCTTCAATGAGCAGTTCTTC CASSWGFNEQFF
. TRBJ1-4 TRBV5-4 . TGTGCCAGCAGCTTGTCTGCCTCCGGAGGGGAAAAACTGTTTTTT CASSLSASGGEKLFF
. TRBJ1-2 TRBV9 . TGTGCCAGCAGCCAATCGTTACAGGGAAACTATGGCTACACCTTC CASSQSLQGNYGYTF
. TRBJ1-6 TRBV27 . TGTGCCACCCGGTTTAACAGAGCCGGTAATTCACCCCTCCACTTT CATRFNRAGNSPLHF
TRBD2 TRBJ2-2 TRBV5-6 once TGTGCCAGCAGCTTGGGACTAGCGGGGGAAGACACCGGGGAGCTGTTTTTT CASSLGLAGEDTGELFF
. TRBJ2-3 TRBV7-9 . TGTGCCAGCAGCTCAATCAGGGTTTCCAATCACACAGATACGCAGTATTTT CASSSIRVSNHTDTQYF
TRBD2 TRBJ2-1 TRBV5-1 . TGCGCCAGCAGCTTGCGGACTAGTCGTGAGCAGTTCTTC CASSLRTSREQFF
TRBD1 TRBJ2-5 TRBV7-9 once TGTGCCAGCAGGTCAGGGACAGGGGGTGAAGGGACCCAGTACTTC CASRSGTGGEGTQYF
. TRBJ2-2 TRBV6-4 few TGTGCCAGCAGCCCCCGGGACTCCAACACCGGGGAGCTGTTTTTT CASSPRDSNTGELFF
. TRBJ1-3 TRBV14 . TGTGCCAGCAGCCAACAAACTTCCCCTGGAAACACCATATATTTT CASSQQTSPGNTIYF
. TRBJ1-6 TRBV15 . TGTGCCACCAGCAGACCAGGACGGGGGGAGAATTCACCCCTCCACTTT CATSRPGRGENSPLHF
. TRBJ1-1 TRBV21-1 . TGTGCCAGCAGCGACAGGGGGGAGAACACTGAAGCTTTCTTT CASSDRGENTEAFF
TRBD2 TRBJ2-1 TRBV18 once TGTGCCAGCTCACCGACAGTCCCGGGACTAGAAGTTTGGACTACGTCCTACAATGAGCAGTTCTTC CASSPTVPGLEVWTTSYNEQFF
. TRBJ1-5 TRBV18 . TGTGCCAGCTCACCAGAGGCACCCTCGGCTAGCAATCAGCCCCAGCATTTT CASSPEAPSASNQPQHF
. TRBJ1-4 TRBV30 once TGTGCCTGGAGTCGGCAGGGTAATGAAAAACTGTTTTTT CAWSRQGNEKLFF
TRBD1 TRBJ1-4 TRBV19 . TGTGCCAGTAGGGGCCCTAGGACAGGCCTCGCAACTAATGAAAAACTGTTTTTT CASRGPRTGLATNEKLFF
TRBD2 TRBJ2-5 TRBV10-1 . TGCGCCAGCAGTGCAGGGGTTAGCGGGAGCACGGAGACCCAGTACTTC CASSAGVSGSTETQYF
. TRBJ2-3 TRBV27 . TGTGCCAGCAACACCCCTAGCACAGATACGCAGTATTTT CASNTPSTDTQYF
TRBD1 TRBJ2-7 TRBV4-2 . TGTGCCAGCGGACAGGGGGGTACCTACGAGCAGTACTTC CASGQGGTYEQYF
TRBD1 TRBJ2-7 TRBV19 . TGTGCCAGTAGTAGAGGGACAGAAAACTACGAGCAGTACTTC CASSRGTENYEQYF
. TRBJ1-1 TRBV14 once TGTGCCAGCAGCCACCCAGGGATGAACACTGAAGCTTTCTTT CASSHPGMNTEAFF
. TRBJ1-3 TRBV7-2 once TGTGCCAGCAGCTTAGTTGTATCTGGAAACACCATATATTTT CASSLVVSGNTIYF
. TRBJ2-1 TRBV9 . TGTGCCAGCAGCGAGAGCGGGCCCTCCTACAATGAGCAGTTCTTC CASSESGPSYNEQFF
. TRBJ1-5 TRBV6-1 . TGTGCCAGCAGTGAATCCCCGGGAGTTTCCCTAGGGCTTTTCCATCAGCCCCAGCATTTT CASSESPGVSLGLFHQPQHF
TRBD1 TRBJ1-4 TRBV19 . TGTGCCAGTAGTACCTCACCGGGACAGGGTCGGGAAAAACTGTTTTTT CASSTSPGQGREKLFF
TRBD1 TRBJ1-4 TRBV5-1 . TGCGCCAGCAGCTATACCGGGACAGGGGATGAAAAACTGTTTTTT CASSYTGTGDEKLFF
TRBD1 TRBJ1-1 TRBV27 . TGTGCCAGCAGTCCTTATAGGGGGCCGAGAGGTGTGAACACTGAAGCTTTCTTT CASSPYRGPRGVNTEAFF
. TRBJ1-3 TRBV30 . TGTGCCTGGAGTGTATTACAGGGAGACACCATATATTTT CAWSVLQGDTIYF
TRBD1 TRBJ1-3 TRBV27 . TGTGCCAGCAGTTTACGGACAGGGGGAAACACCATATATTTT CASSLRTGGNTIYF
. TRBJ2-1 TRBV28 . TGTGCCAGCAGTCAACCTAAACAGGGGAGGTCCTACAATGAGCAGTTCTTC CASSQPKQGRSYNEQFF
. TRBJ2-1 TRBV11-2 . TGTGCCAGCAGCTTAGAGCGTTACAATGAGCAGTTCTTC CASSLERYNEQFF
TRBD2 TRBJ2-5 TRBV15 . TGTGCCACCAGCAGAGATTCTTTGGCTAGCGGGATCGTGGCCCAGTACTTC CATSRDSLASGIVAQYF
. TRBJ1-6 TRBV6-5 . TGTGCCAGCAGTTATACGGGGACACGGAATAATTCACCCCTCCACTTT CASSYTGTRNNSPLHF
. TRBJ2-7 TRBV13 . TGTGCCAGCAGCTTAAGGGGATCCGAGCAGTACTTC CASSLRGSEQYF
. TRBJ2-3 TRBV20-1 . TGCAGTGCTAGTCGCCCCGTTACAGGGCCGATACCAGATACGCAGTATTTT CSASRPVTGPIPDTQYF
. TRBJ2-2 TRBV9 few TGTGCCAGCAGCCCCAACACCCTTACCGGGGAGCTGTTTTTT CASSPNTLTGELFF
. TRBJ2-6 TRBV4-3 . TGCGCCAGCAGCCAAGAAATAGTTGTACCTGGGGCCAACGTCCTGACTTTC CASSQEIVVPGANVLTF
TRBD2 TRBJ2-7 TRBV3-1/TRBV3-2 . TGTGCCAGCAGCCGGACTAGCGTGTCCTACGAGCAGTACTTC CASSRTSVSYEQYF
. TRBJ2-7 TRBV4-1 . TGCGCCAGCAGCCTATCGCCGCCTCCGGGACTCAACTACGAGCAGTACTTC CASSLSPPPGLNYEQYF
TRBD1 TRBJ2-1 TRBV6-5 . TGTGCCAGCAGTTCGGACAGGGGCTACTACAATGAGCAGTTCTTC CASSSDRGYYNEQFF